Sequencing of this TCR beta chain was carried out in a study of blood T cell repertoires in COVID-19. The assay was immunoSEQ multiplex PCR, and TCRdb's table has in-frame clones only and misses some. The sample records 490,000 or so clones, 80% to 90% being singletons. The sequence derives from a woman aged 55 to 70 who had recovered from COVID-19. The specimen sequenced was PBMCs or T cells enriched from blood (not recorded which).

The CDR3 DNA is TGTGCCAGCAGCTCGACAGGGATGAATCTCTATGGCTACACCTTC. Translating it yields CASSSTGMNLYGYTF. The chain employs TRBV5-5 and TRBJ1-2; 7 bases line up with TRBD1. The CDR3 has 15 amino acids. Trimming at V came to 3 bases and at J to 4 bases, leaving 9 bases not matched to a gene. Germline V CDR1 and CDR2: SGHKS, YYEKEE (reference sequence).